These T cell receptor beta chains were read from a single sample in a study of control samples from healthy donors and cancer patients. Measured with immunoSEQ multiplex PCR; TCRdb has only the in-frame clones, and not every one. There are tens of thousands of clones in the sample; roughly 90% occur only once, and less than 7% lies in the top ten. The sequenced material came from blood. These receptors all come from a man in his fifties in good health. Each CDR3 is given with its conserved first and last residue. Each record gives: CDR3 protein, CDR3 DNA, V gene, J gene, D gene, clone size. D genes are given only for firm matches. Some rows mark clone size as missing; the rest say once, few, many or name a class of expanded clone.

CDR3 protein: CASSSGLSGETQYF; CDR3 DNA: TGTGCCAGCAGCTCGGGACTATCGGGAGAGACCCAGTACTTC; V gene: TRBV5-6; J gene: TRBJ2-5; D gene: TRBD2; clone size: .
CDR3 protein: CASSHGPVRETQYF; CDR3 DNA: TGTGCCAGCAGCCATGGACCAGTAAGGGAGACCCAGTACTTC; V gene: TRBV14; J gene: TRBJ2-5; D gene: .; clone size: .
CDR3 protein: CASSPRASNTEAFF; CDR3 DNA: TGTGCCAGCTCACCAAGGGCGTCGAACACTGAAGCTTTCTTT; V gene: TRBV18; J gene: TRBJ1-1; D gene: .; clone size: .
CDR3 protein: CASSVTDSGNTIYF; CDR3 DNA: TGTGCCAGCAGCGTGACAGACTCTGGAAACACCATATATTTT; V gene: TRBV11-2; J gene: TRBJ1-3; D gene: .; clone size: .
CDR3 protein: CASSLGGTGETQYF; CDR3 DNA: TGTGCCAGCAGCTTGGGGGGAACTGGGGAGACCCAGTACTTC; V gene: TRBV5-6; J gene: TRBJ2-5; D gene: .; clone size: .
CDR3 protein: CASSDWTGGTEAFF; CDR3 DNA: TGTGCCAGCAGCGACTGGACAGGGGGTACTGAAGCTTTCTTT; V gene: TRBV5-4; J gene: TRBJ1-1; D gene: TRBD1; clone size: medium-sized
CDR3 protein: CSVATGLDYGYTF; CDR3 DNA: TGCAGCGTCGCAACAGGGTTAGACTATGGCTACACCTTC; V gene: TRBV29-1; J gene: TRBJ1-2; D gene: .; clone size: .
CDR3 protein: CASSLIAGGEQYF; CDR3 DNA: TGTGCTAGCAGCTTAATCGCTGGTGGCGAGCAGTACTTC; V gene: TRBV7-7; J gene: TRBJ2-7; D gene: .; clone size: .
CDR3 protein: CASSRQGTSLNTEAFF; CDR3 DNA: TGTGCCAGCAGTCGCCAAGGGACATCTTTGAACACTGAAGCTTTCTTT; V gene: TRBV7-6; J gene: TRBJ1-1; D gene: .; clone size: .
CDR3 protein: CASSASAGGLLNTEAFF; CDR3 DNA: TGTGCCAGCAGCGCTAGTGCAGGGGGACTTTTGAACACTGAAGCTTTCTTT; V gene: TRBV9; J gene: TRBJ1-1; D gene: TRBD1; clone size: .
CDR3 protein: CASRSTINTEAFF; CDR3 DNA: TGTGCCAGCAGGTCGACAATTAACACTGAAGCTTTCTTT; V gene: TRBV27; J gene: TRBJ1-1; D gene: .; clone size: .